This entry is about one T cell receptor (beta chain). Its specificity is unknown. Sequenced by immunoSEQ multiplex PCR; TCRdb stores in-frame clones only, minus some. The sample has 70,000 or so clones, roughly 73% seen once; the top ten hold around 2.1%. With roughly 9 days of culture completed, CD4+ T cells were isolated. BNT162b2 vaccine or mRNA-1273 vaccine was given to participants in two doses. This sample is drawn from a study of vaccination effects on CD4 cells after COVID-19. The germline CDR1 and CDR2 sequences are MNHEY and SVGAGI. The CDR3 has 13 amino acids. V lost 6 bases and J lost 4, with 12 bases in between.

The sequence derives from a human donor who received a COVID-19 vaccine. The V call is TRBV6-5, the J call TRBJ1-2, with D perhaps matching TRBD1 (5 bases). The sample consisted of CD4+ T cells from PBMCs cultured without peptide, taken after COVID-19 vaccination. The DNA for the CDR3 is TGTGCCAGCAGACAGGTTGGGGGCTATGGCTACACCTTC. Translated, it gives CASRQVGGYGYTF.